The following is a T cell receptor beta chain sequence with its context. What this receptor recognizes is not known. Per-base qualities were not stored, and no clone one base away is much larger. Libraries were constructed by RT-PCR. The listed sequencing device is Illumina HiSeq 2500. TCRdb took the public reads, trimmed them with fastp at Q25, ran MiXCR for clone calling and kept in-frame beta chains. Every distinct CDR3 protein forms one entry, paired with its most common genes and DNA. The sample table records roughly 570,000 distinct CDR3 sequences; 13% to 15% of these occur just once. The ten most abundant clones make up 11% of the sample. These data come from a study of response to subunit inactivated influenza vaccine (dated by TCRdb to the late 2010s). Context from the whole study: Deep quantitative T cell receptor repertoire profiling was used in the study to track responses to a trivalent subunit inactivated influenza vaccine.

What the study reported, not specific to this receptor: According to the authors, only a limited number of new T cells may be recruited by each seasonal influenza vaccination.

The TCR sequence derives from a man in his fifties or sixties who received an inactivated influenza vaccine. Donor details come from another sample of the same person, matched by shared clones. The starting material was PBMCs from blood, obtained 11 to 12 days after vaccination.

The bases are TGTGCCAGCAGCCAAGATAGAACGGCAGCGTACGAGCAGTACTTC. Its coded protein is CASSQDRTAAYEQYF. The V and J genes are TRBV4-2 and TRBJ2-7; the D gene identity is not certain. The germline V gene yields LGHNA for CDR1 and YNFKEQ for CDR2. The junction carries 13 bases between V and J, which are trimmed by 0 bases and 4 bases respectively. Counted from cysteine to phenylalanine, this CDR3 has 15 amino acids. CDR3 DNA is the only sequence kept; it has 45 bases, read in frame from the first base.